A single sample is the source of the 17 T cell receptor beta chains below, sequenced in a study of post-analysis software for immune sequencing data. No antigen has been identified for these receptors. The library was made from cDNA and included unique molecular identifiers. TCRdb itself ran the PCR reads through MiXCR, one entry per CDR3 protein. Here the sample spans over 700,000 distinct CDR3 sequences, 25% to 30% being singletons. Study conclusions and caveats: Relative to controls, patients had five TRBV segments at higher frequency, with TRBV5-6, TRBV5-1 and TRBV20-1 among these.

Sequenced material: blood. The receptors were gathered from a girl between 5 and 17 years old with multiple sclerosis.

A word on this clonotype: Relative to the germline gene, one junction end is altered; a read error may explain this. The genes are TRBV5-4 and TRBJ2-3; TRBD2 agrees at 11 bases. This CDR3 is 19 amino acids long. Germline CDR1 and CDR2: SGHNT and YYREEE (reference sequence). DNA of the CDR3: TGTGCCGGCAGCTCTGGGGGGGGGACTAGCGGAGCCAGCACAGATACGCAGTATTTT. This gives the protein CAGSSGGGTSGASTDTQYF.

This clonotype has a handful of counts. The chain uses TRBV20-1 and TRBJ2-5, with 9 bases lining up with TRBD2. The germline V gene has CDR1 DFQATT and CDR2 SNEGSKA (reference sequence). Trimming took 5 bases from V and 3 from J; bases not matched to a gene: 4. The CDR3 has 13 amino acids. CDR3 region: CSAPRLAEETQYF. CDR3 nucleotides: TGCAGTGCTCCCCGACTAGCGGAAGAGACCCAGTACTTC.

V and J are TRBV10-3 and TRBJ1-5; possibly TRBD1 for D (5 bases). Looked up from germline, CDR1 is ENHRY and CDR2 is SYGVKD. Trimming cost V 6 bases and J 0 bases, with 24 bases left between them. The CDR3 totals 19 residues. CDR3 nucleotides: TGTGCCATCAGACAGGACTCGGACCGCGCAAAATATAGCAATCAGCCCCAGCATTTT. Its translation: CAIRQDSDRAKYSNQPQHF.

The J gene is TRBJ2-6, the V gene TRBV5-6, with 9 positions matching TRBD1. The CDR3 runs 17 residues. CDR1 and CDR2 (germline): SGHDT, YYEEEE. Germline trimming cut 3 bases from V and 0 bases from J; bases unmatched to any gene: 4. This CDR3 reads CASSWTGVPSGANVLTF. CDR3 DNA: TGTGCCAGCAGCTGGACAGGGGTCCCCTCTGGGGCCAACGTCCTGACTTTC.

This rearrangement joins TRBV11-2 to TRBJ1-2, with D maybe TRBD1 (5 bases). V was pared by 5 bases and J by 7 bases, with 14 bases between. Germline CDR1 reads SGHAT; CDR2 reads FQNNGV. The CDR3 runs to 13 residues. This CDR3 is CASSPGGVVGYTF. The CDR3 coding sequence is TGTGCCAGCAGCCCGGGGGGGGTAGTTGGCTACACCTTC. Combining the CDR3 with reference TRBV11-2 and TRBJ1-2 gives the whole variable domain EAGVAQSPRYKIIEKRQSVAFWCNPISGHATLYWYQQILGQGPKLLIQFQNNGVVDDSQLPKDRFSAERLKGVDSTLKIQPAKLEDSAVYLCASSPGGVVGYTFGSGTRLTVV.

This clonotype was found a few times. V usage is TRBV27 and J usage is TRBJ2-7; maybe TRBD1 (6 bases). CDR3 length: 14 amino acids. In germline, CDR1 is MNHEY, CDR2 SMNVEV (reference sequence). The V gene lost 2 bases and the J gene lost 1 base, with 9 bases spanning the gap. CDR3 DNA: TGTGCCAGCAGTTTAAACAGGGCATCCTACGAGCAGTACTTC. Its protein is CASSLNRASYEQYF.

The V call is TRBV20-1, the J call TRBJ1-2, with D possibly TRBD1 on 6 matching bases. Germline V gives CDR1 DFQATT, CDR2 SNEGSKA (reference sequence). The germline V and J ends were trimmed by 5 bases and 7 bases, with 26 bases remaining between them. The CDR3 has 16 amino acids. The CDR3 reads CSAPRPGAIRGGGYTF. The CDR3, as DNA: TGCAGTGCTCCTCGTCCAGGGGCAATAAGAGGGGGTGGCTACACCTTC.

This clonotype was counted between two and nine times. Compared with germline, one end of the junction differs, possibly owing to a read error. The V gene is TRBV20-1, the J gene TRBJ2-1, with D possibly TRBD2 on 7 matching bases. CDR1 is DFQATT and CDR2 is SNEGSKA in the germline V gene (reference sequence). The CDR3 covers 16 residues. The CDR3 is CSVRRGLLGGYNEQFF. DNA of the CDR3: TGCAGTGTTAGACGGGGACTACTAGGGGGCTACAATGAGCAGTTCTTC.

The gene calls are TRBV28 and TRBJ1-5; D is possibly TRBD1 (5 bases). The germline V gene encodes CDR1 MDHEN and CDR2 SYDVKM. Trimming stripped 0 bases from V and 9 bases from J, with 15 bases between. This CDR3 contains 15 residues. As DNA, the CDR3 is TGTGCCAGCAGTTTATGGGGGGAGTTGGGATCGCCCCAGCATTTT. Translating gives CASSLWGELGSPQHF. Looking up the rest from reference TRBV28 and TRBJ1-5 gives the full variable domain: DVKVTQSSRYLVKRTGEKVFLECVQDMDHENMFWYRQDPGLGLRLIYFSYDVKMKEKGDIPEGYSVSREKKERFSLILESASTNQTSMYLCASSLWGELGSPQHFGDGTRLSIL.

This clonotype was found a few times. CDR3 bases: TGCGCCAGCAGCTTACGGACTAGCGGGGGTTACAATGAGCAGTTCTTC. Translation gives CASSLRTSGGYNEQFF. The rearrangement joins TRBV5-1 to TRBJ2-1; TRBD2 matches 13 bases. There are 16 residues in the CDR3. The germline CDR1 and CDR2 sequences are SGHRS and YFSETQ. V gave up 2 bases and J gave up 4 bases; unmatched junction bases: 3.

This chain uses TRBV6-5 with TRBJ1-1; no clear D. Germline V gene sequence: CDR1 MNHEY, CDR2 SVGAGI. V lost 6 bases, J lost 0 bases, and 11 bases lay in between. This CDR3 has 14 residues. The CDR3 here is CASRLIGMNTEAFF. The DNA for the CDR3 is TGTGCCAGCAGGCTGATCGGAATGAACACTGAAGCTTTCTTT.

This clonotype was seen repeatedly, ten times or more. This rearrangement joins TRBV7-9 to TRBJ2-5; 7 positions agree with TRBD2. The ends lost 5 bases at V and 3 bases at J; junction bases unmatched: 18. CDR3 length: 18 amino acids. CDR1 and CDR2 from the germline V gene are SEHNR and FQNEAQ (reference sequence). CDR3 in amino acids: CASSRQREGSLQKETQYF. The CDR3, as DNA: TGTGCCAGCAGCCGACAGAGGGAGGGCTCATTACAAAAAGAGACCCAGTACTTC.

The chain is built from TRBV9 and TRBJ1-6; D remains unclear. Germline-derived CDR1 and CDR2 are SGDLS and YYNGEE. V was trimmed by 1 base and J by 7 bases, leaving 12 bases between them. CDR3 length equals 15 residues. The CDR3: CASSVKDGSNSPLHF. The DNA of the CDR3 is TGTGCCAGCAGCGTAAAGGACGGAAGCAATTCACCCCTCCACTTT.

This clonotype has a handful of counts. The chain combines TRBV20-1 with TRBJ2-7; perhaps TRBD2 as D (6 bases). Trimming removed 0 bases from V and 2 bases from J, with 17 bases in between. Per the germline V gene, CDR1 is DFQATT and CDR2 is SNEGSKA (reference sequence). The CDR3 contains 16 residues. The CDR3 DNA reads as TGCAGTGCTAGAGAGCACCTCAGGAGGGCTGCCTACGAGCAGTACTTC. Its translation: CSAREHLRRAAYEQYF.

This clonotype was detected a few times. The rearrangement joins TRBV2 to TRBJ1-1; D is unclear. Germline CDR1 and CDR2: SNHLY and FYNNEI. The CDR3 contains 12 residues. Trimming stripped 6 bases from V and 7 bases from J, with 12 bases between. CDR3 coding DNA: TGTGCCAGCAGGGGCGGTCGGCGTGAAGCTTTCTTT. Its protein is CASRGGRREAFF. Together with reference TRBV2 and TRBJ1-1, the CDR3 gives the full variable domain: EPEVTQTPSHQVTQMGQEVILRCVPISNHLYFYWYRQILGQKVEFLVSFYNNEISEKSEIFDDQFSVERPDGSNFTLKIRSTKLEDSAMYFCASRGGRREAFFGQGTRLTVV.

This rearrangement joins TRBV7-8 to TRBJ2-7, with TRBD2 as a possible D gene (5 bases). Germline V gene sequence: CDR1 SGHVS, CDR2 FQNEAQ. The germline V and J ends were trimmed by 1 base and 0 bases, with 13 bases remaining between them. The CDR3 is 16 amino acids. The CDR3 region has the DNA TGTGCCAGCAGCTTAGTCCCTAGCCCGATCTCCTACGAGCAGTACTTC. Its translation is CASSLVPSPISYEQYF.

The rearrangement joins TRBV2 to TRBJ2-1, with D possibly being TRBD2 (6 bases). Trimming stripped 6 bases from V and 10 bases from J, with 16 bases between. Germline V gives CDR1 SNHLY, CDR2 FYNNEI. There are 13 residues in the CDR3. CDR3 in amino acids: CASSAPGTLEQFF. CDR3 DNA sequence: TGTGCCAGCAGCGCGCCCGGGACTCTGGAGCAGTTCTTC.